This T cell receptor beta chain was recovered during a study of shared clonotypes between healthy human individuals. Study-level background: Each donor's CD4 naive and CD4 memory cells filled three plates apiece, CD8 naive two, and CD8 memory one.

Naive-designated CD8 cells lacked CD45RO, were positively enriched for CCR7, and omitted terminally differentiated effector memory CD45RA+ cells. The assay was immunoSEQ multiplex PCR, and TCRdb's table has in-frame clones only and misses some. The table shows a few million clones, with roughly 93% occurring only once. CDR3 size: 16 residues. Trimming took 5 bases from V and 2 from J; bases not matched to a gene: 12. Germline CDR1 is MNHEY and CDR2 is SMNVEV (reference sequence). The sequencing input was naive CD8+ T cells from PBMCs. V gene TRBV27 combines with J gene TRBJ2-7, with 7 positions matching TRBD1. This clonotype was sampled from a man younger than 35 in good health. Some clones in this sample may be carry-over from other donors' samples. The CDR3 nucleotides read TGTGCCAGCAGTACCCTGCAACAGGGGTCCCCCTACGAGCAGTACTTC. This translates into CASSTLQQGSPYEQYF.